A single sample gave rise to the 7 T cell receptor beta chains below, sequenced in a study of lymphopenia after photon versus proton radiotherapy. Profiling relied on immunoSEQ multiplex PCR, and the TCRdb table lists in-frame clones only, not all of them. The sample has about 70,000 clones; less than 95% are singletons. The source material was peripheral blood, sampled from a patient treated with photon-based radiotherapy. The receptors were sampled from a woman aged 40 to 49 with cholangiocarcinoma.

The chain recombines TRBV30 with TRBJ1-4, with D possibly being TRBD1 (6 bases). The CDR3 is 15 residues long. V was clipped by 0 bases and J by 5 bases, with 13 bases between them. Germline values: CDR1 GTSNPN, CDR2 SVGIG (reference sequence). The CDR3 spells CAWSVRRQGNEKLFF. The CDR3 DNA reads TGTGCCTGGAGTGTACGGCGGCAGGGGAATGAAAAACTGTTTTTT.

This chain links TRBV6-6 with TRBJ2-2; no firm D call. Deletions cut 8 bases from V and 3 bases from J, with 1 base between. The CDR3 length is 10 residues. Germline V CDR1 and CDR2: MNHNY, SVGAGI (reference sequence). The CDR3 DNA follows: TGTGCCAGCTACACCGGGGAGCTGTTTTTT. As protein: CASYTGELFF.

Here the CDR3 reads CASSLVTGGGYTF. CDR3 bases: TGTGCCAGCAGCTTAGTAACAGGGGGTGGCTACACCTTC. The chain joins TRBV7-6 to TRBJ1-2; 8 nucleotides line up with TRBD1. CDR1 and CDR2 from the germline V gene are SGHVS and FNYEAQ. V trimming: 1 base; J trimming: 7 bases; junction bases outside the gene matches: 2. The length of the CDR3 is 13 residues. Using reference TRBV7-6 and TRBJ1-2 for the parts outside the CDR3, the full variable domain is GAGVSQSPRYKVTKRGQDVALRCDPISGHVSLYWYRQALGQGPEFLTYFNYEAQQDKSGLPNDRFSAERPEGSISTLTIQRTEQRDSAMYRCASSLVTGGGYTFGSGTRLTVV.

The V gene is TRBV2, the J gene TRBJ1-6; 9 bases align to TRBD1. CDR3 length: 14 amino acids. V lost 6 bases, J lost 10 bases, and 7 bases stayed unmatched. Germline V gene sequence: CDR1 SNHLY, CDR2 FYNNEI. CDR3 amino acids: CASRRTGEDSPLHF. CDR3 bases: TGTGCCAGCAGGCGGACAGGGGAGGACTCACCCCTCCACTTT.

The chain is built from TRBV27 and TRBJ1-2, with D perhaps matching TRBD1 (6 bases). Trimming removed 5 bases from V and 2 bases from J, with 12 bases in between. Germline lookup yields CDR1 MNHEY and CDR2 SMNVEV (reference sequence). The CDR3 totals 14 residues. The CDR3 sequence is CASSQGGPNYGYTF. As DNA, the CDR3 is TGTGCCAGCAGTCAAGGGGGGCCCAACTATGGCTACACCTTC.

The sample holds one count of this clone. The chain combines TRBV6-6 with TRBJ1-2; D not certain. This CDR3 has 14 residues. Germline V gene sequence: CDR1 MNHNY, CDR2 SVGAGI (reference sequence). V was shortened by 2 bases and J by 8 bases, with 15 bases between the two germline ends. CDR3: CASSYRTGPVGYTF. CDR3 nucleotide sequence: TGTGCCAGCAGTTACCGGACGGGTCCTGTGGGCTACACCTTC.

The chain recombines TRBV20-1 with TRBJ1-2; D remains unclear. V was pared by 3 bases and J by 4 bases, with 6 bases between. This CDR3 spans 11 amino acids. CDR1 and CDR2 from the germline V gene are DFQATT and SNEGSKA (reference sequence). CDR3 sequence reads: CSARGSYGYTF. The CDR3 DNA sequence: TGCAGTGCTAGGGGCAGCTATGGCTACACCTTC.